The present entry profiles one T cell receptor (beta chain) with its context. Sequence at one end of the junction differs from germline and may be a read error. TCRdb ran MiXCR on the RT-PCR reads and lists one entry per CDR3 protein. The table shows some 960,000 distinct CDR3 sequences, with 15% to 20% occurring only once. This sample is drawn from a study of patients and donors after allogeneic stem cell transplantation. In germline, CDR1 is SSHAT, CDR2 FNYEAQ (reference sequence). This CDR3 has 16 residues. This chain uses TRBV7-7 with TRBJ2-2, with D maybe TRBD1 (7 bases). What was sequenced was blood, either unsorted or a sorted T cell fraction (not recorded which). The clonotype originates from a human donor who was either an allogeneic HSCT recipient or a stem cell or donor lymphocyte infusion donor (not recorded which). It is not recorded whose cells these are; they may come from a transplant donor. CDR3 residues: CASSLAGGTVTGELFF. CDR3 coding DNA: TGTGCTAGCAGCTTAGCTGGAGGGACAGTCACCGGGGAGCTGTTTTTT.